This TCR beta chain was found in a study of T cells after yellow fever vaccination. Findings of the study overall: Peak timing came faster in the weaker secondary response, day 5 versus 15. The CD4 compartment and the CD8 compartment contained a small share of clonotypes in common.

The table lists this clonotype with many counts. What it binds is not known. CDR3 length equals 16 residues. Germline V gene lookup returns CDR1 LNHDA and CDR2 SQIVND (reference sequence). The ends lost 5 bases at V and 1 base at J; junction bases unmatched: 3. TCRdb re-derived calls from the 5' RACE reads in MiXCR, one entry per CDR3 protein. The sample has some 29,000 distinct CDR3 sequences, around 5% seen once. The source is a man aged 25 to 45 who received the YFV17D yellow fever vaccine. The specimen was CD8+ T cells sorted from PBMCs, collected 10 days after the yellow fever booster vaccination. The rearrangement uses TRBV19 and TRBJ2-2, with 11 positions matching TRBD2. In DNA form, the CDR3 reads TGTGCCAGTAGTGTCCTAGCGGGAGGGAACACCGGGGAGCTGTTTTTT. It encodes CASSVLAGGNTGELFF.